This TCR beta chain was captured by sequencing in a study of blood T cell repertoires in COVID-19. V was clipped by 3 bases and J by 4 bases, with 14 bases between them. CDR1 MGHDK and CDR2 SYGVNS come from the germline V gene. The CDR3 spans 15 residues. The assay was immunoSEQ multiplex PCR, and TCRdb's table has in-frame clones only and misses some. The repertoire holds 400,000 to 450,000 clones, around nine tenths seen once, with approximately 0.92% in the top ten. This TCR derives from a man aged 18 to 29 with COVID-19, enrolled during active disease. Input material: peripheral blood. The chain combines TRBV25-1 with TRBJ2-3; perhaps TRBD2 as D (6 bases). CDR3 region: CASSELSGLSDTQYF. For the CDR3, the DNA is TGTGCCAGCAGTGAGTTAAGCGGGCTTTCAGATACGCAGTATTTT.